The entry below gives a single T cell receptor (beta chain) sequence along with its context. Its antigen has not been determined. No base quality values were provided; no much bigger clone lies one nucleotide off. These data originate in a study of PD-1 blockade in classical Hodgkin lymphoma (TCRdb year 2020). Study-wide context: Nivolumab dosing was 3 mg/kg intravenously every 2 weeks, continuing until either disease progression or unacceptable toxicity. To define a peripheral blood immune signature of response to PD-1 blockade in classical Hodgkin lymphoma, the study combined TCR beta sequencing with CyTOF. Study-wide findings and limitations: Baseline TCR diversity was reported to be lower in newly diagnosed patients than in healthy donors and to be lower still in relapsed/refractory patients. Lower diversity was observed in patients in whom nivolumab was started less than 1 year after ASCT, and these patients were excluded from later analyses so that confounding by immune reconstitution would be avoided. By C4D1, a significant rise was seen in CD4+ TCR diversity but not in CD8+ TCR diversity (p=0.0027 vs p=0.16), and the rise was most apparent among complete responders (p=0.02). Trial patients achieving complete response had baseline diversity similar to newly diagnosed patients, whereas partial responders and progressors had significantly lower diversity. The study covered only a single clinical trial cohort, and the causes of the repertoire differences, possibly disease activity or prior therapy, were still not defined.

The sample's time point, from its label and the paper: cycle 4 day 1 (C4D1), after less than 7 weeks of nivolumab. Every trial patient had relapsed following autologous stem cell transplantation, and prior brentuximab vedotin exposure was what differed among cohorts A, B and C. Magnetic negative selection with a Miltenyi CD8+ T cell isolation kit was used to purify CD8+ T cells from thawed PBMCs. The trial cohort was composed of 56 patients with relapsed/refractory classical Hodgkin lymphoma, for whom complete response, partial response or progressive disease was recorded as best overall response. In the multi-cohort phase II CheckMate 205 trial, trial patients received single-agent nivolumab. An independent review committee assessed best overall response by applying the 2007 International Working Group response criteria. PBMCs from the trial were collected at three points: immediately before nivolumab initiation (C1D1), and during therapy at cycle 2 day 1 and cycle 4 day 1. Peripheral blood was collected in 8 mL Vacutainer Cell Preparation Tubes, from which PBMCs were isolated by centrifugation and then cryopreserved. Purified CD4+ and CD8+ fractions were prepared only for cases with an additional available PBMC sample. On LS columns in a quadroMACS separator, the magnetically labelled cells were depleted, and the flow-through was collected as the purified fraction.

The Qiagen DNeasy kit was used to extract genomic DNA both from unsorted PBMCs and from the negatively selected CD4+ and CD8+ fractions. Amplification of TCR beta CDR3 regions was done by immunoSEQ multiplex PCR with primers that anneal to V and J segments. A synthetic immune receptor repertoire was used to minimize amplification bias, and remaining bias was computationally removed after sequencing. On the study's bioinformatics: Custom Python scripts were used to quantify repertoire diversity as the Shannon entropy index. Unsorted, CD4+ and CD8+ repertoires were analyzed separately, except for combined analyses in which CD4+ and CD8+ sequences were merged in silico. A clone was considered expanded if an increase in frequency of at least 2-fold after treatment relative to C1D1 was found, and a pseudocount of 0.5 was applied to clones undetected at baseline. Clones with 0 or 1 copy at C1D1 were defined as singleton clones, while clones with 2 or more copies were defined as non-singleton clones. Clones expanded in unsorted samples were annotated as CD4+, CD8+ or unknown by matching protein sequences in sorted samples from the same patient. Wilcoxon tests on paired samples were used to test diversity changes from C1D1 to C4D1. In TCRdb, the immuneACCESS table is reduced to in-frame sequences with V and J assigned. These tables do not hold every clone; where another copy was compared, an unresolved V gene accounts for under half, and the others remain unexplained. V and J calls and clone size are those listed in that table; D and trimming were worked out from the DNA. The sample table lists approximately 16,000 clones, 89% of them with a count of one. The biggest ten clones account for 15% to 20% of the sample.

In the germline V gene, CDR1 corresponds to SGDLS and CDR2 to YYNGEE. Relative to germline, V is missing 2 bases and J is missing 6 bases, with 6 bases of the junction outside any gene match. Spanning cysteine to phenylalanine, the CDR3 consists of 15 amino acids. The only DNA kept is the CDR3, 45 bases in frame from the first base. Recombination joined TRBV9 with TRBJ2-1; TRBD2 agrees with 9 junctional bases. The material sequenced was CD8+ T cells from blood, taken before the fourth cycle of nivolumab. This receptor was obtained from a human donor with classical Hodgkin lymphoma. At the DNA level, the sequence is TGTGCCAGCAGCGTTAGCGGGAGCCGGGCCAATGAGCAGTTCTTC. It translates as CASSVSGSRANEQFF.